This T cell receptor beta chain was sequenced during a study of cytomegalovirus exposure and HLA in healthy donors. Study-level results: A previous analysis found most TCR beta V segments productive roughly 87% or roughly 30% of the time.

PCR used 60 Vbeta primers and 13 Jbeta primers. Profiling relied on immunoSEQ multiplex PCR, and the TCRdb table lists in-frame clones only, not all of them. The sample includes about 140,000 clones, approximately 88% of them seen just once. Of note for this clone: Antigen unknown.

Trimming removed 0 bases at V and 5 bases at J, with 10 bases between. CDR3 size: 15 residues. CDR1 and CDR2 (germline): LGHNA, YSLEER. This sequence originates from a woman between 35 and 50 years old in good health and CMV-seronegative. This chain uses TRBV4-3 with TRBJ1-4, with D unresolved. The sequenced sample consisted of PBMCs. The DNA for the CDR3 is TGCGCCAGCAGCCAAGATTCCGGGGTGAATGAAAAACTGTTTTTT. This gives the protein CASSQDSGVNEKLFF.